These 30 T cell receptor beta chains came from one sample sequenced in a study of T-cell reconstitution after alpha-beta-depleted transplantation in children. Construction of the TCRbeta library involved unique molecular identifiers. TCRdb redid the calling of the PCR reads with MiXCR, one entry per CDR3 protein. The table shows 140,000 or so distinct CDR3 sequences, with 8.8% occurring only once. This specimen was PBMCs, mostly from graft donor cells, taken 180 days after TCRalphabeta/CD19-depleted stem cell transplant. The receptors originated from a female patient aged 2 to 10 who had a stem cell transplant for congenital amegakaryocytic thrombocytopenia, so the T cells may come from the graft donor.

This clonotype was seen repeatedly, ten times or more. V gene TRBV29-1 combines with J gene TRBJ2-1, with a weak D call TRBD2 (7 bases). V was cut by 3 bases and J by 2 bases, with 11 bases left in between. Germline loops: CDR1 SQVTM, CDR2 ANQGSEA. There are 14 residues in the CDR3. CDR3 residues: CSVEGGQAYNEQFF. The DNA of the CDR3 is TGCAGCGTTGAGGGGGGGCAGGCCTACAATGAGCAGTTCTTC.

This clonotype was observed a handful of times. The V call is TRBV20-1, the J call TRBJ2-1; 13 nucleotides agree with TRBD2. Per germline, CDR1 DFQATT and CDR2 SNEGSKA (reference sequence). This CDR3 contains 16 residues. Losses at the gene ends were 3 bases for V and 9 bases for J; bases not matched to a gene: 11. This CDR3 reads CSASGGTSGTRGEQFF. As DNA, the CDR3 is TGCAGTGCTAGTGGGGGGACTAGCGGGACCCGAGGTGAGCAGTTCTTC.

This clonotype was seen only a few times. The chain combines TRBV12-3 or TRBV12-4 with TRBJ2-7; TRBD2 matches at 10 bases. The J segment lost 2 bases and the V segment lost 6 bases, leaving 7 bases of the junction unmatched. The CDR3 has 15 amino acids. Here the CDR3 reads CASSSSGRDTYEQYF. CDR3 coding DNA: TGTGCCAGCAGCTCAAGCGGGAGGGATACCTACGAGCAGTACTTC.

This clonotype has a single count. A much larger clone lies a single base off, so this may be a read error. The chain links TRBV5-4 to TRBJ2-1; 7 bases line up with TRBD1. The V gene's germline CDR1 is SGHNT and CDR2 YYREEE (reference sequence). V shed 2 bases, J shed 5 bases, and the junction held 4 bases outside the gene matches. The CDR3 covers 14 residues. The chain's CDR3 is CASSFGTDHNEQFF. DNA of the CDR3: TGTGCCAGCAGCTTTGGGACAGATCACAATGAGCAGTTCTTC. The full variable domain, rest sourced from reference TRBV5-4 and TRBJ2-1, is ETGVTQSPTHLIKTRGQQVTLRCSSQSGHNTVSWYQQALGQGPQFIFQYYREEENGRGNFPPRFSGLQFPNYSSELNVNALELDDSALYLCASSFGTDHNEQFFGPGTRLTVL.

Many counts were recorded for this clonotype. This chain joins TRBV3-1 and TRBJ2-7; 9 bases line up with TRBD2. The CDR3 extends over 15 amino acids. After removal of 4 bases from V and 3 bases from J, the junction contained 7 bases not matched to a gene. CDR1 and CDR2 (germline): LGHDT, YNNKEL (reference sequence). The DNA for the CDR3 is TGTGCCAGCAGCCTAACGAGTAGCGGGAGCTACGAGCAGTACTTC. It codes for CASSLTSSGSYEQYF.

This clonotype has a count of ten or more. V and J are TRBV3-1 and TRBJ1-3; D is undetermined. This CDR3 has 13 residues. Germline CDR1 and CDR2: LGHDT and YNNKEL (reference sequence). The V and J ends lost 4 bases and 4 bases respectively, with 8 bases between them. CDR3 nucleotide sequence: TGTGCCAGCAGCCCAGCCCCAGGAAACACCATATATTTT. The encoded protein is CASSPAPGNTIYF. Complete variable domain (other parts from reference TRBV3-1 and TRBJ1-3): DTAVSQTPKYLVTQMGNDKSIKCEQNLGHDTMYWYKQDSKKFLKIMFSYNNKELIINETVPNRFSPKSPDKAHLNLHINSLELGDSAVYFCASSPAPGNTIYFGEGSWLTVV.

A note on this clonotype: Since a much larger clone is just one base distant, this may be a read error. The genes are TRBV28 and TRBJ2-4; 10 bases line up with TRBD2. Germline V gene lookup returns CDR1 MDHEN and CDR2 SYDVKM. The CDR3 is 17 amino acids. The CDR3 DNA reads TGTGCCAGCAGTTTTAGCGGGGGGCAACTAGCCAAAAACAGTCAGTACTTC. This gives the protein CASSFSGGQLAKNSQYF.

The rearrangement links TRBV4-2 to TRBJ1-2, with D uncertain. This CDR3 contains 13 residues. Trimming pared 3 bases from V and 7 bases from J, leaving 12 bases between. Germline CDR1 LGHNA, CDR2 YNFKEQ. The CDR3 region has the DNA TGTGCCAGCAGCCAGGCCGATACCGGTGGCTACACCTTC. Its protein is CASSQADTGGYTF.

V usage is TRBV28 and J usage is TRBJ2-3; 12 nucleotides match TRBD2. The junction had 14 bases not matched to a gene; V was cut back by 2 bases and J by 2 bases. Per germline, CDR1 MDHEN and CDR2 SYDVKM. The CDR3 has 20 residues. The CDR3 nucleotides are TGTGCCAGCAGTTTACGGGTCGGTTCTAGCGGGGGGGCCCACACAGATACGCAGTATTTT. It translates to CASSLRVGSSGGAHTDTQYF. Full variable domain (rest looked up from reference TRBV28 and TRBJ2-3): DVKVTQSSRYLVKRTGEKVFLECVQDMDHENMFWYRQDPGLGLRLIYFSYDVKMKEKGDIPEGYSVSREKKERFSLILESASTNQTSMYLCASSLRVGSSGGAHTDTQYFGPGTRLTVL.

CDR3 residues: CASSQEVRQDEQFF. The CDR3 DNA follows: TGTGCCAGCAGCCAAGAGGTGCGTCAGGATGAGCAGTTCTTC. The V and J genes are TRBV14 and TRBJ2-1, with unresolved D. Trimming stripped 0 bases from V and 8 bases from J, with 11 bases between. The CDR3 is 14 amino acids. CDR1 SGHDN and CDR2 FVKESK come from the germline V gene.

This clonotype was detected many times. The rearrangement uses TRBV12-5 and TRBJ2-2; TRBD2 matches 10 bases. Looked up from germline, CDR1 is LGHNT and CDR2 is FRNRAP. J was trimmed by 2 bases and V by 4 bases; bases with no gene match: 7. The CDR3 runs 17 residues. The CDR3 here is CASGSQREGRNTGELFF. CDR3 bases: TGTGCTAGTGGTTCCCAGCGGGAGGGCCGTAACACCGGGGAGCTGTTTTTT. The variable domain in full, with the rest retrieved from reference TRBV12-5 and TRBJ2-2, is DARVTQTPRHKVTEMGQEVTMRCQPILGHNTVFWYRQTMMQGLELLAYFRNRAPLDDSGMPKDRFSAEMPDATLATLKIQPSEPRDSAVYFCASGSQREGRNTGELFFGEGSRLTVL.

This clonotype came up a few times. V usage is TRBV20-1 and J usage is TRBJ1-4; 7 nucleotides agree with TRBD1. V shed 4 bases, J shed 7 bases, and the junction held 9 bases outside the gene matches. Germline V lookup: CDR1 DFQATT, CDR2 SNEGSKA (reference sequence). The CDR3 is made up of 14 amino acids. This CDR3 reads CSAMRDRAGEKLFF. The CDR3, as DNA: TGCAGTGCTATGCGTGACAGGGCAGGTGAAAAACTGTTTTTT.

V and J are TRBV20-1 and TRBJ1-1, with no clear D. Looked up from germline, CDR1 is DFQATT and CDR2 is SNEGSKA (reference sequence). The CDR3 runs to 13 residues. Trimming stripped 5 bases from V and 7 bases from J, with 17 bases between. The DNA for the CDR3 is TGCAGTGCTCAAACCACAAGGACCGGTGAAGCTTTCTTT. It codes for CSAQTTRTGEAFF.

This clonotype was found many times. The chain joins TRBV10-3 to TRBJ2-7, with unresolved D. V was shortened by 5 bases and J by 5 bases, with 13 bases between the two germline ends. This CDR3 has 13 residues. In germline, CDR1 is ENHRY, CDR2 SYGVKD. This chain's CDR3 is CAISPGVGDEQYF. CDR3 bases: TGTGCCATCAGTCCTGGAGTGGGCGACGAGCAGTACTTC.

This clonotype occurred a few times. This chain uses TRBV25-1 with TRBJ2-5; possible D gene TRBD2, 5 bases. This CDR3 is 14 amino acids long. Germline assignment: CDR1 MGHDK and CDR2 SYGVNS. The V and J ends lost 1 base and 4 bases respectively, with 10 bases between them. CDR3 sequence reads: CASSESVGGETQYF. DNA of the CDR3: TGTGCCAGCAGTGAATCGGTCGGAGGAGAGACCCAGTACTTC.

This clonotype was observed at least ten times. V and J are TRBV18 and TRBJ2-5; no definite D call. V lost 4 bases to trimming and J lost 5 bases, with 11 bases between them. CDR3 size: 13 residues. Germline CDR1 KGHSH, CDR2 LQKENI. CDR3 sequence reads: CASSQPVGETQYF. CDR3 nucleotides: TGTGCCAGCTCACAGCCCGTGGGGGAGACCCAGTACTTC.

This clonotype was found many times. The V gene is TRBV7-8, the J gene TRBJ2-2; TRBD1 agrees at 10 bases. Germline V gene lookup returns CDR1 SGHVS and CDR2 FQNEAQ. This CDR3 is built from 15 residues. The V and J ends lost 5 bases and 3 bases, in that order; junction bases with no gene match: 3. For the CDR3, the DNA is TGTGCCAGCAGCCCGACAGGGGGCTACACCGGGGAGCTGTTTTTT. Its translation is CASSPTGGYTGELFF.

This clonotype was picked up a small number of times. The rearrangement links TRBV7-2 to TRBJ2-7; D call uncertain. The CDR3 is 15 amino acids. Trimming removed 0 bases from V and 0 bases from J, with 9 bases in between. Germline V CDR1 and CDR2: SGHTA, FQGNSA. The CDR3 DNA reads TGTGCCAGCAGCTTAGCAAAACACAGCTCCTACGAGCAGTACTTC. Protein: CASSLAKHSSYEQYF. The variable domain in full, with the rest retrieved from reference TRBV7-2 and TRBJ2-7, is GAGVSQSPSNKVTEKGKDVELRCDPISGHTALYWYRQSLGQGLEFLIYFQGNSAPDKSGLPSDRFSAERTGGSVSTLTIQRTQQEDSAVYLCASSLAKHSSYEQYFGPGTRLTVT.

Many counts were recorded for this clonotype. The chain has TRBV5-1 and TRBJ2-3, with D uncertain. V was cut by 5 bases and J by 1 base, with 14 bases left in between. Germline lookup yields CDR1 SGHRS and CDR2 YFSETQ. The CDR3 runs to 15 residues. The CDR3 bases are TGCGCCAGCAGGCCCCAATACGGTCGCACAGATACGCAGTATTTT. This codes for CASRPQYGRTDTQYF.

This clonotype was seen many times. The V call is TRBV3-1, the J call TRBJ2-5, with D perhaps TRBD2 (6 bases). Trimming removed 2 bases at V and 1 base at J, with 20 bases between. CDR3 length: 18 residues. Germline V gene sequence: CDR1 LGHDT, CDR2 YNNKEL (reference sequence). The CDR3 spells CASSQSSAPQWGQETQYF. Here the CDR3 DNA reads TGTGCCAGCAGCCAATCTAGCGCCCCCCAGTGGGGCCAAGAGACCCAGTACTTC.

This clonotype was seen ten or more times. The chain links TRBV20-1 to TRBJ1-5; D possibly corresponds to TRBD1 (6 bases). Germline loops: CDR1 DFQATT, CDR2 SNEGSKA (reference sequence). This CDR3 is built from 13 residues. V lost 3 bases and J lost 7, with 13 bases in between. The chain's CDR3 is CSASPPGAQPQHF. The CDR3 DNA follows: TGCAGTGCTAGTCCCCCAGGGGCACAGCCCCAGCATTTT.

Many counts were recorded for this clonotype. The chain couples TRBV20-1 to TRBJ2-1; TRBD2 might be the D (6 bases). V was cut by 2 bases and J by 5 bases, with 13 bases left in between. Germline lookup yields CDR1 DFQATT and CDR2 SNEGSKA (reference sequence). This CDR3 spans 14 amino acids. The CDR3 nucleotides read TGCAGTGCTAGAATAAGTCCTAGCGACAATGAGCAGTTCTTC. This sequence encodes CSARISPSDNEQFF.

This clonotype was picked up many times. For the CDR3, the DNA is TGTGCCAGCAGTTTCCGGCGAGGGGCCGCCTACGAGCAGTACTTC. Encoded protein: CASSFRRGAAYEQYF. This rearrangement joins TRBV28 to TRBJ2-7, with D possibly being TRBD1 or TRBD2 (5 bases each). CDR1 MDHEN and CDR2 SYDVKM come from the germline V gene. The CDR3 is 15 amino acids. V gave up 3 bases and J gave up 2 bases, with 14 bases separating them. Full variable domain (missing parts from reference TRBV28 and TRBJ2-7): DVKVTQSSRYLVKRTGEKVFLECVQDMDHENMFWYRQDPGLGLRLIYFSYDVKMKEKGDIPEGYSVSREKKERFSLILESASTNQTSMYLCASSFRRGAAYEQYFGPGTRLTVT.

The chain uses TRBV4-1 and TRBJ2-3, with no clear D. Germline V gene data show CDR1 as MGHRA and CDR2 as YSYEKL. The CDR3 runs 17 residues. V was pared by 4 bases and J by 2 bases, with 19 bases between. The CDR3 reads CASSPTLPGPPTDTQYF. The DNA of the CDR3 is TGCGCCAGCAGCCCCACCCTGCCGGGTCCCCCCACAGATACGCAGTATTTT.

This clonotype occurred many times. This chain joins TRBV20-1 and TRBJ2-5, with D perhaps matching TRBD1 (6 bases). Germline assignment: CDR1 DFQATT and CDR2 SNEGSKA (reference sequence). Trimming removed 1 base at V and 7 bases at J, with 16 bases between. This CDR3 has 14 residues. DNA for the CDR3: TGCAGTGCTAGAGGTGTTTTACAGGGAAGGACCCAGTACTTC. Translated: CSARGVLQGRTQYF.

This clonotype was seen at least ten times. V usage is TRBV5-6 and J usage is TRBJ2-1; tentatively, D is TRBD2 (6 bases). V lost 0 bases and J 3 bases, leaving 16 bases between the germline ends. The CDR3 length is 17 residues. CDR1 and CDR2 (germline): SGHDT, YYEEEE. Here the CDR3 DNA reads TGTGCCAGCAGCTTGGACGGCTGGCGGGAAGTCTACAATGAGCAGTTCTTC. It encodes CASSLDGWREVYNEQFF.

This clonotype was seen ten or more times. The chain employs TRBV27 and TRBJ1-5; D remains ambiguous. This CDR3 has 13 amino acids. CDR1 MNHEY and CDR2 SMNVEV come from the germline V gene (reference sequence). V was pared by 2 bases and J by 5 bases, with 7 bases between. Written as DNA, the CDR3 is TGTGCCAGCAGTTTAGCGGGCCATCAGCCCCAGCATTTT. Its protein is CASSLAGHQPQHF.

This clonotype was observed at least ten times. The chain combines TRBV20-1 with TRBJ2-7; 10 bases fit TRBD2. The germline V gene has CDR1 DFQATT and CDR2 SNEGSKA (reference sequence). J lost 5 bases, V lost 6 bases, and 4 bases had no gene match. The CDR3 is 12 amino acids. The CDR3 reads CSAPLAGDEQYF. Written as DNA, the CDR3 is TGCAGTGCCCCGCTAGCGGGGGACGAGCAGTACTTC.

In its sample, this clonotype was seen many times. The DNA for the CDR3 is TGCGCCAGCAGACCTGCCTACTCTGGGGCCAACGTCCTGACTTTC. It translates to CASRPAYSGANVLTF. The gene calls are TRBV5-1 and TRBJ2-6; D remains unclear. There are 15 residues in the CDR3. Germline V lookup: CDR1 SGHRS, CDR2 YFSETQ. V gave up 5 bases and J gave up 0 bases, with 9 bases separating them.

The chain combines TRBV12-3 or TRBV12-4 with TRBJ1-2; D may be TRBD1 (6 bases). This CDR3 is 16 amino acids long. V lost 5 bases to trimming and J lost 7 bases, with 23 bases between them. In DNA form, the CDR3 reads TGTGCCAGCAGTCCCCGGGGGGCGAAGGGAATCGGTGGCTACACCTTC. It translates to CASSPRGAKGIGGYTF.